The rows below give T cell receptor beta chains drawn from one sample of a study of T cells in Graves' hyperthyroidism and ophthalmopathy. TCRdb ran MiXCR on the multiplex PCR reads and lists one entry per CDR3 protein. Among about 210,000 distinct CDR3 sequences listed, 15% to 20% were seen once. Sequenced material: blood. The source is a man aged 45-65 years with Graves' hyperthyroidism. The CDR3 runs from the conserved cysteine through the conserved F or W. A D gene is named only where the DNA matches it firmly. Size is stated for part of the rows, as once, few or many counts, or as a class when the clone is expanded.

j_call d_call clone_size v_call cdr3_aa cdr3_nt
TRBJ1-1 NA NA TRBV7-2 CASSLSGAYTEAFF TGTGCCAGCAGCCTAAGTGGGGCGTACACTGAAGCTTTCTTT
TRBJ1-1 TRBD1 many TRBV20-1 CSAAQGGQNTEAFF TGCAGTGCAGCCCAGGGGGGCCAGAACACTGAAGCTTTCTTT
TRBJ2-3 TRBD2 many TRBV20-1 CSARDVSGSLDTQYF TGCAGTGCTAGAGATGTTAGCGGGAGTTTGGATACGCAGTATTTT
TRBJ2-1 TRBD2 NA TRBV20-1 CSAGRHTSGEQFF TGCAGTGCTGGTAGACACACTAGCGGTGAGCAGTTCTTC
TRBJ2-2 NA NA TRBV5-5 CASSLQQVRSTGELFF TGTGCCAGCAGCTTACAACAGGTCCGAAGCACCGGGGAGCTGTTTTTT
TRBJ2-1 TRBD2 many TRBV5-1 CASSLGAGGSNEQFF TGCGCCAGCAGCTTGGGAGCGGGAGGATCAAATGAGCAGTTCTTC
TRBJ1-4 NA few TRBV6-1 CASSEDRVNEKLFF TGTGCCAGCAGTGAGGACAGAGTAAATGAAAAACTGTTTTTT
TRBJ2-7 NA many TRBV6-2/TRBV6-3 CASSLIGPYEQYF TGTGCCAGCAGCTTAATAGGACCCTACGAGCAGTACTTC
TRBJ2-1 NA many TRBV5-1 CASSLVTDGEQFF TGCGCCAGCAGCCTAGTGACTGACGGAGAGCAGTTCTTC
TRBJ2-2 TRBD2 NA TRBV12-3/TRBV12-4 CASSLGSGRWGGELFF TGTGCCAGCAGTTTGGGAAGCGGGAGGTGGGGCGGGGAGCTGTTTTTT
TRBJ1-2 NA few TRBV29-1 CSATGIRNYGYTF TGCAGCGCCACGGGAATTAGAAACTATGGCTACACCTTC
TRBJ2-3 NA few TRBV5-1 CASSISPHHGTDTQYF TGCGCCAGCAGCATTTCCCCCCATCATGGCACAGATACGCAGTATTTT
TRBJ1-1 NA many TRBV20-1 CSAVGRGNTEAFF TGCAGTGCTGTAGGAAGGGGGAACACTGAAGCTTTCTTT
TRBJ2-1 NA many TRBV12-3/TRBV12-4 CASSLAVTGLGEQFF TGTGCCAGCAGTTTAGCAGTAACAGGTCTGGGTGAGCAGTTCTTC
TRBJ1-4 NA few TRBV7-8 CASSPVRQRHEKLFF TGTGCCAGCAGCCCTGTTAGGCAGCGGCATGAAAAACTGTTTTTT
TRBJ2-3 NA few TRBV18 CASSTTGIGTDTQYF TGTGCCAGCTCAACTACAGGGATTGGCACAGATACGCAGTATTTT
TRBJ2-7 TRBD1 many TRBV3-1 CASSQFIGGAYEQYF TGTGCCAGCAGCCAGTTTATAGGGGGCGCTTACGAGCAGTACTTC
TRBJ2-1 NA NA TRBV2 CASSEVGYEQFF TGTGCCAGCAGTGAAGTTGGTTATGAGCAGTTCTTC